Included here is one T cell receptor beta chain sequence, with context. The sample has other DNA sequences that encode this CDR3 too. The CDR3 loop spans 15 amino acids. The trim removed 5 bases at V and 4 bases at J, leaving 5 bases unmatched. From germline, CDR1 is SGHTA and CDR2 FQGNSA. This entry belongs to a study of blood T cell repertoires in COVID-19. How the authors handled the data: How many nucleated cells were present was estimated from reference gene primer amplification. The protocol was immunoSEQ multiplex PCR, while the TCRdb copy is restricted to in-frame clones and leaves out a portion. The V and J calls and clone size were taken over from that table, and D and trimming were inferred from the DNA. Of approximately 300,000 clones listed, under 95% were seen once; the top ten hold approximately 18%. Symptom resolution, clearance, or two negative PCRs marked donors in Cohort 3 as recovered.

The chain combines TRBV7-2 with TRBJ2-1; TRBD2 matches at 10 bases. This TCR was sampled from a woman in her 30s who had recovered from COVID-19. Material: PBMCs or T cells enriched from blood (not recorded which). The DNA of the CDR3 is TGTGCCAGCAGCCCTAGCGGGAGAGGATACAATGAGCAGTTCTTC. This sequence encodes CASSPSGRGYNEQFF.